This entry concerns a single T cell receptor (beta chain). Its target is unknown. The donors were in the roughly 130-subject validation cohort, distinct from the roughly 600-subject first cohort. The assay was immunoSEQ multiplex PCR, and TCRdb's table has in-frame clones only and misses some. The sample gives some 140,000 clones, about nine tenths of which show up once; less than 3.5% is in the top ten. Germline values: CDR1 SGHDT, CDR2 YYEEEE. Trimming shortened V by 3 bases and J by 7 bases, and 13 bases separated the two germline ends. This CDR3 contains 14 residues. This record comes from a study of cytomegalovirus exposure and HLA in healthy donors. Study findings and constraints: The CMV antigen specificity of a few CMV-associated chains was confirmed through in vitro analysis. Per published reports, the classifier diagnosed cytomegalovirus status with high specificity and sensitivity. TCR sequences were mostly rare, though some public TCRs occurred in many donors.

Sequencing was performed on PBMCs. The sequence derives from a man between 18 and 35 years old in good health and CMV-seronegative. The V and J genes are TRBV5-6 and TRBJ2-2, with D unresolved. The CDR3 DNA reads TGTGCCAGCAGCTCGGCGCGGTCGGGCGGGGAGCTGTTTTTT. Protein sequence: CASSSARSGGELFF.